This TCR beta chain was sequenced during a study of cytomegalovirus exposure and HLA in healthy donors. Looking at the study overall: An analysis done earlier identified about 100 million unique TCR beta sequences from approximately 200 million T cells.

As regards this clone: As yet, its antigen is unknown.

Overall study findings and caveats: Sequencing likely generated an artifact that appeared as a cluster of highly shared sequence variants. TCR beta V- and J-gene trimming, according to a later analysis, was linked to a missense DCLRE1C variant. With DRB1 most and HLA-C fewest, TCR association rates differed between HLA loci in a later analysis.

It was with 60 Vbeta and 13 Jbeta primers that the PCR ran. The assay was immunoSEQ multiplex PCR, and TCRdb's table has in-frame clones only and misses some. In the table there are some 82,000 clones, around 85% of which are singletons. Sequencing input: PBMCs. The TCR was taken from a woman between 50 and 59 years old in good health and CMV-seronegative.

CDR3 residues: CASRSPRDTNEKLFF. The CDR3 nucleotides read TGTGCCAGCAGATCGCCACGGGACACGAATGAAAAACTGTTTTTT. This chain links TRBV7-9 with TRBJ1-4; D perhaps matches TRBD1 (6 bases). V shed 6 bases and J shed 5 bases, with 16 bases lying between them. This CDR3 spans 15 amino acids. Looked up from germline, CDR1 is SEHNR and CDR2 is FQNEAQ (reference sequence).